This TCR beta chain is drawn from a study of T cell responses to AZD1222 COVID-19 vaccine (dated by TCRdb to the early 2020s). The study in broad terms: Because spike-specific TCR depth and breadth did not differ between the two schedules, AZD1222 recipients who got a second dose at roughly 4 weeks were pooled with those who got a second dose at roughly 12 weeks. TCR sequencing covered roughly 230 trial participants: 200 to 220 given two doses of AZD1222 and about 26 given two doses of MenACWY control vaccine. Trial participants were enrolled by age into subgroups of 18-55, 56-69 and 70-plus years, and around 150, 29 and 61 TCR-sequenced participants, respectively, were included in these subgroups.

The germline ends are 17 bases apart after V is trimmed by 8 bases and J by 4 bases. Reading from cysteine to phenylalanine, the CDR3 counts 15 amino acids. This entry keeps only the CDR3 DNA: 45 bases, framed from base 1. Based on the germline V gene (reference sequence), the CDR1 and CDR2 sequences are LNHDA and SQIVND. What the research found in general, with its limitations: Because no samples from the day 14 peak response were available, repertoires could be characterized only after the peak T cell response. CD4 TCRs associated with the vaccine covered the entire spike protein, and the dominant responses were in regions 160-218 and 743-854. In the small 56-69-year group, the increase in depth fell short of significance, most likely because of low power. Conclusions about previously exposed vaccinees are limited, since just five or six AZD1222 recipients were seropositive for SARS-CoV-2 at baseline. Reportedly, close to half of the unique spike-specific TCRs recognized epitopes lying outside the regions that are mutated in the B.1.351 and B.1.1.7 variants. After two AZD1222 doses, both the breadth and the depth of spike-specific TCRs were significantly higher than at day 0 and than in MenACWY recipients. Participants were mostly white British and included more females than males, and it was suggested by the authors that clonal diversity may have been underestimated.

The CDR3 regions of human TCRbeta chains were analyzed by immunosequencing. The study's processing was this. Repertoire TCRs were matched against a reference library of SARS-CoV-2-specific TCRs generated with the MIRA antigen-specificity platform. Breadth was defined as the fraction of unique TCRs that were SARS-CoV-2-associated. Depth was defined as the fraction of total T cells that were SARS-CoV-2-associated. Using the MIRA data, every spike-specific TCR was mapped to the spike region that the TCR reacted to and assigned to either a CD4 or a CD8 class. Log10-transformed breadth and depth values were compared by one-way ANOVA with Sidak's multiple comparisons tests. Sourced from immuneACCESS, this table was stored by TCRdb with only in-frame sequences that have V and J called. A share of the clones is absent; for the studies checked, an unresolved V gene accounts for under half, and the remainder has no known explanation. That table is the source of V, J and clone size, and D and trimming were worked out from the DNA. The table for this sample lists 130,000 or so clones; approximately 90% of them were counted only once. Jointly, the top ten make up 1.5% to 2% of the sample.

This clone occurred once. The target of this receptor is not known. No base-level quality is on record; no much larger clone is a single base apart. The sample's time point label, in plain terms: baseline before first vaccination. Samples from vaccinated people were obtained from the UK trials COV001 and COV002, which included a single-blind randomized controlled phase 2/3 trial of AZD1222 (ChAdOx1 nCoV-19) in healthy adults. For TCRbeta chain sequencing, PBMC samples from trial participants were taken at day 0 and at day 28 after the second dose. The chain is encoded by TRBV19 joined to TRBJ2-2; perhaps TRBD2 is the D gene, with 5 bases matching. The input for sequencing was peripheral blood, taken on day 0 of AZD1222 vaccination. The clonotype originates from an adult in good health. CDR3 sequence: CASSNWKGVTGELFF. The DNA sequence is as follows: TGTGCCAGTTCCAACTGGAAGGGAGTCACCGGGGAGCTGTTTTTT. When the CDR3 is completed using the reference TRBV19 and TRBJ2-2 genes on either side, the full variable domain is DGGITQSPKYLFRKEGQNVTLSCEQNLNHDAMYWYRQDPGQGLRLIYYSQIVNDFQKGDIAEGYSVSREKKESFPLTVTSAQKNPTAFYLCASSNWKGVTGELFFGEGSRLTVL.